One and the same sample provided the 16 T cell receptor beta chains below, sequenced in a study of regulatory T cells. These receptors are not linked to any known antigen. Overall study results and limits: Hydrophobic residues at CDR3 positions 6 and 7 were enriched in conventional CD4+ T cells of CD3G-deficient patients.

The primer mix had 52 TRBV and 13 TRBJ primers. Assay: immunoSEQ multiplex PCR; the TCRdb copy retains only in-frame clones and omits some. The sample contains almost 30,000 clones, roughly 90% of which appear only once. The sample was conventional CD4+ T cells sorted from blood. Every receptor here comes from a person aged 18 to 30 with CD3G deficiency.

This chain links TRBV19 with TRBJ1-1; D ambiguous. The CDR3 is 13 residues long. Germline V gene sequence: CDR1 LNHDA, CDR2 SQIVND (reference sequence). V lost 3 bases, J lost 1 base, and 6 bases lay in between. The CDR3 DNA sequence: TGTGCCAGTAGTATCGGGCAGAACACTGAAGCTTTCTTT. Amino acid sequence: CASSIGQNTEAFF.

This sequence joins TRBV5-1 and TRBJ2-7; D call uncertain. V lost 0 bases, J lost 0 bases, and 10 bases lay in between. The CDR3 has 15 residues. Germline CDR1 SGHRS, CDR2 YFSETQ. CDR3 residues: CASSLGGSASYEQYF. The CDR3 DNA reads as TGCGCCAGCAGCTTGGGAGGATCGGCCTCCTACGAGCAGTACTTC.

V gene TRBV5-1 combines with J gene TRBJ2-5; the D is unclear. The CDR3 contains 14 residues. V was trimmed by 3 bases and J by 0 bases, leaving 9 bases between them. CDR1 and CDR2 (germline): SGHRS, YFSETQ. DNA for the CDR3: TGCGCCAGCAGCTCAAATTCGTACCAAGAGACCCAGTACTTC. Its translation: CASSSNSYQETQYF.

The DNA for the CDR3 is TGTGCCAGCAGTTTCGGGAGTAAGGCAGATACGCAGTATTTT. It codes for CASSFGSKADTQYF. The chain carries TRBV28 and TRBJ2-3, with TRBD2 as a possible D gene (6 bases). Germline CDR1 MDHEN, CDR2 SYDVKM. V dropped 3 bases and J dropped 4 bases, with 11 bases sitting between them. CDR3 length: 14 amino acids.

V and J are TRBV10-3 and TRBJ1-5; possible D gene TRBD1, 5 bases. The germline gives CDR1 ENHRY, CDR2 SYGVKD. CDR3 size: 13 residues. The ends were cut back, 4 bases at V and 6 bases at J, with 10 bases in the middle. The CDR3 spells CAISAGQGQPQHF. The CDR3 DNA follows: TGTGCCATCAGTGCCGGACAAGGTCAGCCCCAGCATTTT.

The count of this clone is one. The chain carries TRBV19 and TRBJ2-1, with D tentatively TRBD2 (6 bases). The V gene lost 5 bases and the J gene lost 0 bases, with 17 bases spanning the gap. Germline V gene data show CDR1 as LNHDA and CDR2 as SQIVND (reference sequence). CDR3 length equals 17 residues. The CDR3 coding sequence is TGTGCCAGTAGTGTATCGACTAGTGGGAGCTCCTACAATGAGCAGTTCTTC. Its protein is CASSVSTSGSSYNEQFF.

This clone appeared a few times. This chain links TRBV21-1 with TRBJ2-1; the table assigns TRBD2, which was not confirmed against the DNA. TRBV21-1 is a known pseudogene. CDR3 length equals 21 residues. Here the CDR3 DNA reads TGTGCCAGCAGCAAAGCCTCGGTCCCGGGACTAGCGGGTGTAGGAGGGAATGAGCAGTTCTTC. This translates into CASSKASVPGLAGVGGNEQFF.

The rearrangement joins TRBV19 to TRBJ2-5, with a tentative D call TRBD1 (5 bases). The germline V and J ends were trimmed by 1 base and 6 bases, with 9 bases remaining between them. This CDR3 has 13 residues. CDR1 is LNHDA, CDR2 SQIVND, per germline (reference sequence). CDR3 nucleotide sequence: TGTGCCAGTAGTATAGCCCAGGGAAAGACCCAGTACTTC. Translation: CASSIAQGKTQYF.

The CDR3 here is CASSLDAGLNTEAFF. For the CDR3, the DNA is TGCGCCAGCAGCTTGGACGCAGGCCTGAACACTGAAGCTTTCTTT. V usage is TRBV5-1 and J usage is TRBJ1-1; D gene unclear. The length of the CDR3 is 15 residues. In germline, CDR1 is SGHRS, CDR2 YFSETQ. Deletions cut 0 bases from V and 0 bases from J, with 9 bases between.

The J gene is TRBJ2-4, the V gene TRBV28; a possible D gene is TRBD1 (5 bases). The V end lost 5 bases, the J end lost 0 bases, and 11 bases lay between the germline ends. Looked up from germline, CDR1 is MDHEN and CDR2 is SYDVKM. The CDR3 consists of 15 residues. The CDR3, as DNA: TGTGCCAGCAGTGGGGCAGCTTTAGCCAAAAACATTCAGTACTTC. Protein: CASSGAALAKNIQYF.

V gene TRBV7-4 combines with J gene TRBJ2-1; 10 bases fit TRBD1. The germline V gene has CDR1 SGHVT and CDR2 SQSDAQ. V shed 5 bases and J 9 bases; nucleotides not matched to a gene: 16. The CDR3 consists of 17 residues. The CDR3 sequence is CASSQSPGQGSGGEQFF. In DNA form, the CDR3 reads TGTGCCAGCAGCCAATCTCCGGGACAGGGGTCCGGGGGTGAGCAGTTCTTC.

The chain combines TRBV5-1 with TRBJ2-3; 11 positions agree with TRBD2. The CDR3 length is 15 residues. V shed 4 bases and J 3 bases; nucleotides not matched to a gene: 4. From germline, CDR1 is SGHRS and CDR2 YFSETQ. The CDR3 region has the DNA TGCGCCAGCAGCGATACTAGCGGGAGTACAGATACGCAGTATTTT. This sequence encodes CASSDTSGSTDTQYF.

This chain connects TRBV30 to TRBJ2-7, with 10 bases aligning to TRBD2. V shed 4 bases and J 6 bases; nucleotides not matched to a gene: 6. The CDR3 spans 13 residues. Germline CDR1 and CDR2: GTSNPN and SVGIG (reference sequence). CDR3 protein: CAWNPSGSLEQYF. The CDR3, as DNA: TGTGCCTGGAACCCTAGCGGGAGCCTCGAGCAGTACTTC.

The rearrangement joins TRBV14 to TRBJ2-3; the D gene is possibly TRBD2 (6 bases). The CDR3 is 14 amino acids. The V end was cut by 4 bases, the J end by 1 base, with 9 bases between. CDR1 and CDR2 (germline): SGHDN, FVKESK. CDR3 nucleotide sequence: TGTGCCAGCAGCCCCCCGGGGGGCACAGATACGCAGTATTTT. As protein: CASSPPGGTDTQYF.

The CDR3 here is CASSLGRAEAFF. The CDR3, as DNA: TGTGCCAGCAGTTTAGGCAGGGCTGAAGCTTTCTTT. The chain joins TRBV28 to TRBJ1-1; perhaps TRBD1 as D (5 bases). From germline, CDR1 is MDHEN and CDR2 SYDVKM. Trimming cost V 2 bases and J 6 bases, with 7 bases left between them. The CDR3 is 12 residues long. The full variable domain, with the rest looked up from reference TRBV28 and TRBJ1-1, is DVKVTQSSRYLVKRTGEKVFLECVQDMDHENMFWYRQDPGLGLRLIYFSYDVKMKEKGDIPEGYSVSREKKERFSLILESASTNQTSMYLCASSLGRAEAFFGQGTRLTVV.

The CDR3 DNA reads as TGCGCCAGCAGCTCGGGACAGGACCGGGATACGCAGTATTTT. Protein product: CASSSGQDRDTQYF. This chain connects TRBV5-1 to TRBJ2-3; 8 nucleotides align to TRBD1. Germline V gene sequence: CDR1 SGHRS, CDR2 YFSETQ. CDR3 length equals 14 residues. The trim removed 3 bases at V and 6 bases at J, leaving 6 bases unmatched.